This TCR beta chain is from a study of blood T cell repertoires in COVID-19. Study context: Nucleic acid was either cDNA or gDNA, and it came from T cells, B-cell-depleted T cells, or PBMCs.

Assay used: immunoSEQ multiplex PCR; TCRdb lists only in-frame clones, some missing. Here the sample spans 87,000 or so clones, 85% to 90% being singletons. J was trimmed by 8 bases and V by 5 bases; bases with no gene match: 6. There are 13 residues in the CDR3. Per germline, CDR1 SGHTA and CDR2 FQGNSA. The chain couples TRBV7-2 to TRBJ1-2; 9 bases agree with TRBD1. The source material was peripheral blood. The TCR comes from a man in his forties with acute or convalescent COVID-19. The CDR3, as DNA: TGTGCCAGCAGCCCACAGGGGGCTTGGGGCTACACCTTC. As protein: CASSPQGAWGYTF. Looking up the rest from reference TRBV7-2 and TRBJ1-2 gives the full variable domain: GAGVSQSPSNKVTEKGKDVELRCDPISGHTALYWYRQSLGQGLEFLIYFQGNSAPDKSGLPSDRFSAERTGGSVSTLTIQRTQQEDSAVYLCASSPQGAWGYTFGSGTRLTVV.